Reported below is one T cell receptor beta chain. Its antigen remains unknown. Germline V gene sequence: CDR1 SEHNR, CDR2 FQNEAQ (reference sequence). V lost 5 bases, J lost 5 bases, and 14 bases lay in between. The CDR3 consists of 14 residues. The data derive from a study of blood T cells in healthy people across ages. Alongside a J-beta primer mix, a sample-barcoded 5' primer served in a second PCR lasting about 7 to 11 cycles. TCRdb called the 5' RACE reads again in MiXCR, with one record for every CDR3 protein. The sample lists about 650,000 distinct CDR3 sequences; 52% were seen once. Study outcomes and limitations: Higher diversity, along with more naive CD4+ cells, distinguished long-lived donors from aged donors.

The receptor's source is a woman over 75 in good health. The genes are TRBV7-9 and TRBJ2-3, with D perhaps matching TRBD1 (5 bases). Sequencing input: blood. The CDR3 is CASSPQGKGDTQYF. Here the CDR3 DNA reads TGTGCCAGCAGCCCCCAGGGTAAAGGAGATACGCAGTATTTT.